The 7 T cell receptor beta chains below come from one sample, sequenced in a study of cytomegalovirus exposure and HLA in healthy donors. It was with 60 Vbeta and 13 Jbeta primers that the PCR ran. Some clones are missing from TCRdb's copy, which holds only in-frame ones; the method was immunoSEQ multiplex PCR. Seen here are 85,000 to 130,000 clones, roughly 9.1% observed once, and the top ten hold 5.5% to 7.5%. Sequenced: PBMCs. These TCRs come from a man aged 35-49 years in good health and CMV-seropositive.

The chain uses TRBV6-5 and TRBJ1-2; possibly TRBD1 for D (6 bases). Germline CDR1 MNHEY, CDR2 SVGAGI. The V gene lost 4 bases and the J gene lost 6 bases, with 12 bases spanning the gap. The CDR3 consists of 13 residues. The CDR3, as DNA: TGTGCCAGCAGTTTACAGGGTTTTAATGGCTACACCTTC. Its translation is CASSLQGFNGYTF.

This clone was recorded a few times. The chain combines TRBV5-1 with TRBJ2-1; D may be TRBD2 (6 bases). V shed 0 bases and J shed 0 bases, with 10 bases lying between them. The length of the CDR3 is 16 residues. CDR1 is SGHRS and CDR2 is YFSETQ in the germline V gene. This chain's CDR3 is CASSLGWTNSYNEQFF. CDR3 nucleotide sequence: TGCGCCAGCAGCTTGGGTTGGACTAACTCCTACAATGAGCAGTTCTTC.

Remarks on this clone: In the same sample, other DNA sequences code for this CDR3. The V gene is TRBV14, the J gene TRBJ2-3; maybe TRBD2 (5 bases). Germline CDR1 SGHDN, CDR2 FVKESK. The CDR3 contains 15 residues. The V gene lost 1 base and the J gene lost 3 bases, with 11 bases spanning the gap. In DNA, the CDR3 is TGTGCCAGCAGCCAAGTTGGAGGCCTAACAGATACGCAGTATTTT. This gives the protein CASSQVGGLTDTQYF.

The chain has TRBV5-5 and TRBJ1-2; 11 bases agree with TRBD1. Unmatched junction bases numbered 6, after V lost 4 bases and J lost 4 bases. Germline CDR1 is SGHKS and CDR2 is YYEKEE (reference sequence). CDR3 size: 15 residues. The CDR3 region is CASSTGQGASYGYTF. CDR3 sequence (DNA): TGTGCCAGCAGCACCGGACAGGGGGCTTCCTATGGCTACACCTTC.

The chain combines TRBV29-1 with TRBJ2-7; possible D gene TRBD2, 6 bases. Trimming stripped 3 bases from V and 3 bases from J, with 12 bases between. This CDR3 region has 13 residues. CDR1 is SQVTM, CDR2 ANQGSEA, per germline. The CDR3 loop reads CSVEDPGVYEQYF. CDR3 coding DNA: TGCAGCGTTGAGGACCCGGGAGTCTACGAGCAGTACTTC.

This chain connects TRBV2 to TRBJ1-3, with TRBD1 as a possible D gene (6 bases). Trimming stripped 5 bases from V and 10 bases from J, with 12 bases between. This CDR3 has 12 residues. Germline loops: CDR1 SNHLY, CDR2 FYNNEI. This chain's CDR3 is CASSQDRLTIYF. For the CDR3, the DNA is TGTGCCAGCAGTCAAGACAGGCTAACCATATATTTT.

This clone came up a few times. CDR3 bases: TGTGCCTGGTGGAGCTCCAACGGATACTATGGCTACACCTTC. This sequence encodes CAWWSSNGYYGYTF. The genes are TRBV30 and TRBJ1-2; D is unresolved. Germline V CDR1 and CDR2: GTSNPN, SVGIG (reference sequence). The germline V and J ends were trimmed by 5 bases and 3 bases, with 16 bases remaining between them. This CDR3 has 14 residues.